The text below deals with one TCR beta chain. Its antigen is unknown. This sample was included in a study of OX40 agonist ivuxolimab in advanced cancers. On the study more broadly: Ivuxolimab, an antibody acting as an agonist of OX40 (CD134), was used to treat patients.

Study results and limitations: Determination of antigen specificity was not performed for the expanded peripheral T cells. Certain nonresponding patients likewise had low normalized T-cell clonal expansion. At doses 0.1 to 3.0 mg/kg, CD4+ and CD8+ clones expanded.

This CDR3 is 14 amino acids long. Looked up from germline, CDR1 is MDHEN and CDR2 is SYDVKM. V was cut by 2 bases and J by 3 bases, with 11 bases left in between. The assay was immunoSEQ multiplex PCR, and TCRdb's table has in-frame clones only and misses some. The sample records 65,000 to 90,000 clones, approximately 83% being singletons. V usage is TRBV28 and J usage is TRBJ2-7; possibly TRBD1 for D (6 bases). The sequence was collected from an adult with an advanced solid tumor such as melanoma, head and neck, liver or kidney cancer. This specimen was CD4+ or CD8+ T cells sorted from blood, taken in a trial of the OX40 agonist ivuxolimab. The DNA for the CDR3 is TGTGCCAGCAGTTTAACCCGGGACATCTACGAGCAGTACTTC. It translates to CASSLTRDIYEQYF.